What follows describes a single T cell receptor beta chain. Its antigen is not identified. The data were taken from a study of brain T cells in children with intractable seizures. Clones were read by immunoSEQ multiplex PCR, and TCRdb kept only the in-frame ones, dropping some. The sample comprises approximately 60,000 clones, roughly 95% of which are singletons, and 0.3% to 0.45% rests with the top ten. Germline lookup yields CDR1 MNHEY and CDR2 SVGEGT. This CDR3 is 12 amino acids long. The V and J ends lost 5 bases and 4 bases respectively, with 8 bases between them. The study, taken as a whole, reports: Clones missing pre-surgery may reflect undersampling of that blood sample.

This clonotype was sampled from a boy under two years old with focal cortical dysplasia and intractable seizures. The sequenced sample was peripheral blood, obtained at surgery. The genes are TRBV6-2 or TRBV6-3 and TRBJ1-2; weak D call: TRBD1 (5 bases). The CDR3 DNA reads TGTGCCAGCAGTGAGACAGCCTATGGCTACACCTTC. It yields the protein CASSETAYGYTF.